The next 22 T cell receptor beta chains were all read from a single sample in a study of T cell changes during pregnancy in multiple sclerosis (dated by TCRdb to between 2018 and 2021). Library prep was done by the immunoSEQ multiplex PCR assay. TCRdb limited this immuneACCESS table to in-frame rearrangements with V and J called. A share of clones is missing; checked studies link under half to unresolved V genes, and the rest is unexplained. Recorded for this sample are about 40,000 clones; around 94% of them occurred a single time. The top ten constitute approximately 1.6% of the sample. The source material was peripheral blood, sampled in the third trimester of pregnancy. All receptors derive from a female donor with multiple sclerosis, enrolled in a pregnancy study.

This clone came up a few times. The gene calls are TRBV18 and TRBJ2-3; D perhaps matches TRBD1 (6 bases). This CDR3 comprises 16 residues. Germline V gene lookup returns CDR1 KGHSH and CDR2 LQKENI. V dropped 3 bases and J dropped 1 base, with 14 bases sitting between them. The CDR3 region is CASSPYRVEGTDTQYF. The CDR3 DNA reads TGTGCCAGCTCACCTTACAGGGTCGAGGGCACAGATACGCAGTATTTT.

V gene TRBV30 combines with J gene TRBJ1-1; tentatively, D is TRBD1 (6 bases). Germline V gives CDR1 GTSNPN, CDR2 SVGIG (reference sequence). Trimming stripped 2 bases from V and 11 bases from J, with 15 bases between. This CDR3 is 12 amino acids long. The CDR3 here is CAWSSRDMHAFF. The CDR3 coding sequence is TGTGCCTGGAGTTCCCGGGACATGCATGCTTTCTTT.

The rearrangement joins TRBV23-1 to TRBJ2-5; D may be TRBD1 (7 bases). TRBV23-1 is recorded as an ORF, its role being uncertain. The CDR3 runs to 17 residues. Trimming removed 4 bases from V and 0 bases from J, with 18 bases in between. The CDR3 here is CASSLDYRGPYQETQYF. CDR3 DNA: TGCGCCAGCAGTCTGGACTACAGGGGCCCGTACCAAGAGACCCAGTACTTC.

This chain uses TRBV6-5 with TRBJ2-1, with TRBD1 matching 7 bases. In germline, CDR1 is MNHEY, CDR2 SVGAGI. V shed 6 bases, J shed 1 base, and the junction held 6 bases outside the gene matches. The CDR3 is 15 residues long. The CDR3 DNA reads TGTGCCAGCAGCGATGGGACAGATTCCTACAATGAGCAGTTCTTC. It yields the protein CASSDGTDSYNEQFF.

The rearrangement links TRBV5-4 to TRBJ2-1; TRBD1 aligns across 8 bases. Looked up from germline, CDR1 is SGHNT and CDR2 is YYREEE (reference sequence). V lost 4 bases to trimming and J lost 4 bases; unmatched junction nucleotides: 10. CDR3 length equals 16 residues. The CDR3 coding sequence is TGTGCCAGCAGCCCCCCCCGGGACAGGACATACAATGAGCAGTTCTTC. This sequence encodes CASSPPRDRTYNEQFF.

This clone was found once. The chain carries TRBV27 and TRBJ2-3; D call uncertain. Germline CDR1 reads MNHEY; CDR2 reads SMNVEV (reference sequence). This CDR3 is 15 amino acids long. V lost 1 base to trimming and J lost 0 bases, with 8 bases between them. This chain's CDR3 is CASSLWAGSTDTQYF. CDR3 in DNA: TGTGCCAGCAGTTTATGGGCAGGTAGCACAGATACGCAGTATTTT.

This sequence joins TRBV23-1 and TRBJ1-6; 7 bases fit TRBD1. TRBV23-1 is given ORF status, its function remaining uncertain. The CDR3 totals 18 residues. Trimming cost V 0 bases and J 7 bases; bases outside gene matches: 12. The CDR3 nucleotides read TGCGCCAGCAGTCAATCGACGAACCGGGACAGAATCAATTCACCCCTCCACTTT. It translates to CASSQSTNRDRINSPLHF.

This chain joins TRBV27 and TRBJ2-1; 7 nucleotides match TRBD2. Looked up from germline, CDR1 is MNHEY and CDR2 is SMNVEV (reference sequence). This CDR3 contains 15 residues. V was clipped by 6 bases and J by 6 bases; unmatched bases: 11. The CDR3, as DNA: TGTGCCAGCAGCCAACCGGGGCGGGAGATCAATGAGCAGTTCTTC. Its protein is CASSQPGREINEQFF.

The genes are TRBV5-1 and TRBJ2-7; 12 bases align to TRBD2. V was clipped by 3 bases and J by 2 bases; unmatched bases: 3. The CDR3 contains 15 residues. Germline CDR1 and CDR2: SGHRS and YFSETQ. Here the CDR3 DNA reads TGCGCCAGCAGCTCTGGACTAGCGGGGACCTACGAGCAGTACTTC. Its translation is CASSSGLAGTYEQYF. Supplemented by reference TRBV5-1 and TRBJ2-7, the full variable domain reads KAGVTQTPRYLIKTRGQQVTLSCSPISGHRSVSWYQQTPGQGLQFLFEYFSETQRNKGNFPGRFSGRQFSNSRSEMNVSTLELGDSALYLCASSSGLAGTYEQYFGPGTRLTVT.

This clone was seen once. This sequence joins TRBV25-1 and TRBJ2-4; D is possibly TRBD1 (6 bases). The CDR3 contains 13 residues. V was shortened by 5 bases and J by 8 bases, with 13 bases between the two germline ends. Germline lookup yields CDR1 MGHDK and CDR2 SYGVNS. In DNA form, the CDR3 reads TGTGCCAGCAGTCCGGGACATGAAGACATTCAGTACTTC. Its translation: CASSPGHEDIQYF.

The gene calls are TRBV6-1 and TRBJ2-7; 9 bases agree with TRBD1. V lost 7 bases to trimming and J lost 5 bases; unmatched junction nucleotides: 12. Germline CDR1 MNHNS, CDR2 SASEGT. CDR3 length: 15 residues. CDR3 DNA: TGTGCCAGCACTTTCACCGGGACAGGGTCCAACGAGCAGTACTTC. Protein: CASTFTGTGSNEQYF.

The CDR3: CSALGQTNTEAFF. CDR3 DNA sequence: TGCAGCGCTCTGGGACAGACGAACACTGAAGCTTTCTTT. The chain is built from TRBV29-1 and TRBJ1-1; 7 bases align to TRBD1. Per the germline V gene, CDR1 is SQVTM and CDR2 is ANQGSEA. V lost 7 bases, J lost 1 base, and 6 bases stayed unmatched. This CDR3 has 13 amino acids.

The chain uses TRBV7-2 and TRBJ2-7; TRBD1 matches 8 bases. The CDR3 is 14 residues long. V lost 5 bases, J lost 2 bases, and 5 bases stayed unmatched. Germline CDR1 is SGHTA and CDR2 is FQGNSA. CDR3 sequence reads: CASSRDRPAYEQYF. The DNA for the CDR3 is TGTGCCAGCAGCCGGGACAGGCCAGCCTACGAGCAGTACTTC.

The genes are TRBV7-9 and TRBJ2-1; D gene uncertain. The CDR3 is 15 amino acids. CDR1 is SEHNR, CDR2 FQNEAQ, per germline (reference sequence). V was trimmed by 4 bases and J by 0 bases, leaving 10 bases between them. The chain's CDR3 is CASSSEASSYNEQFF. In DNA form, the CDR3 reads TGTGCCAGCAGCTCAGAGGCCAGCTCCTACAATGAGCAGTTCTTC.

This clone was seen a handful of times. V is TRBV10-3 and J is TRBJ2-7; D uncertain. From germline, CDR1 is ENHRY and CDR2 SYGVKD. V was clipped by 3 bases and J by 4 bases, with 7 bases between them. CDR3 length: 12 amino acids. The CDR3 DNA reads TGTGCCATCAGTGAATCCGAGTACGAGCAGTACTTC. Protein sequence: CAISESEYEQYF.

The chain links TRBV6-1 to TRBJ2-7; D gene ambiguous. V lost 6 bases to trimming and J lost 0 bases, with 3 bases between them. Germline V gene sequence: CDR1 MNHNS, CDR2 SASEGT. The CDR3 is 11 residues long. Written as DNA, the CDR3 is TGTGCCAGCAGCGTCTCCTACGAGCAGTACTTC. Protein: CASSVSYEQYF.

The CDR3 DNA sequence: TGTGCCTGGAGGGCGGAGAGCAATCAGCCCCAGCATTTT. Translation: CAWRAESNQPQHF. This sequence joins TRBV30 and TRBJ1-5; the D is unclear. Trimming removed 3 bases at V and 1 base at J, with 7 bases between. The germline V gene has CDR1 GTSNPN and CDR2 SVGIG (reference sequence). This CDR3 region has 13 residues. Using reference TRBV30 and TRBJ1-5 for the parts outside the CDR3, the full variable domain is SQTIHQWPATLVQPVGSPLSLECTVEGTSNPNLYWYRQAAGRGLQLLFYSVGIGQISSEVPQNLSASRPQDRQFILSSKKLLLSDSGFYLCAWRAESNQPQHFGDGTRLSIL.

The V and J genes are TRBV5-6 and TRBJ2-6; 7 nucleotides agree with TRBD1. V lost 0 bases to trimming and J lost 2 bases; unmatched junction nucleotides: 5. The CDR3 sequence is 17 residues long. CDR1 and CDR2 from the germline V gene are SGHDT and YYEEEE. The CDR3 reads CASSLAWQGAGANVLTF. CDR3 bases: TGTGCCAGCAGCTTGGCCTGGCAGGGGGCTGGGGCCAACGTCCTGACTTTC.

This chain joins TRBV28 and TRBJ1-5, with D possibly being TRBD1 (5 bases). CDR3 length equals 16 residues. The ends were cut back, 5 bases at V and 1 base at J, with 15 bases in the middle. Germline CDR1 reads MDHEN; CDR2 reads SYDVKM. Written as DNA, the CDR3 is TGTGCCAGCAGTCACCGGAGGGGCGCCAGCAATCAGCCCCAGCATTTT. Amino acids: CASSHRRGASNQPQHF.

The chain joins TRBV28 to TRBJ1-2; D perhaps matches TRBD1 (5 bases). This CDR3 region has 16 residues. Trimming shortened V by 3 bases and J by 7 bases, and 21 bases separated the two germline ends. Germline V gene data show CDR1 as MDHEN and CDR2 as SYDVKM. CDR3 DNA sequence: TGTGCCAGCAGTTTCGGGGGACCCCAGGGTCTGAGTGGCTACACCTTC. It specifies CASSFGGPQGLSGYTF.

The gene calls are TRBV21-1 and TRBJ1-6; the DNA was not compared with TRBD1, the D call given in the table. TRBV21-1 is labeled a pseudogene. This CDR3 region has 17 residues. CDR3 sequence (DNA): TGTGCCAGCAGCAAAGTACCAGGGGGCTCCTATAATTCACCCCTCCACTTT. The encoded protein is CASSKVPGGSYNSPLHF.

This clone has just one count. The V and J genes are TRBV15 and TRBJ1-1, with D unclear. Trimming pared 3 bases from V and 1 base from J, leaving 12 bases between. Germline V gene sequence: CDR1 LNHNV, CDR2 YYDKDF (reference sequence). The length of the CDR3 is 15 residues. In DNA, the CDR3 is TGTGCCACCAGCAGGAAAACAACAGCGAACACTGAAGCTTTCTTT. It specifies CATSRKTTANTEAFF.